This T cell receptor beta chain was observed in a study of blood T cell repertoires in COVID-19. On the study more broadly: Both acute and convalescent COVID-19 samples were obtained from the United States, Italy and Spain. Nucleic acid was either cDNA or gDNA, and it came from T cells, B-cell-depleted T cells, or PBMCs.

Seattle patients were enrolled while actively infected and followed longitudinally. Assay: immunoSEQ multiplex PCR; the TCRdb copy retains only in-frame clones and omits some. The sample has about 240,000 clones; approximately 78% are singletons. CDR1 is DFQATT and CDR2 is SNEGSKA in the germline V gene (reference sequence). The ends were cut back, 3 bases at V and 0 bases at J, with 8 bases in the middle. The CDR3 runs 13 residues. The chain links TRBV20-1 to TRBJ1-2; D might be TRBD1 (5 bases). This sequence originates from a woman of 80 years or more with COVID-19, enrolled during active disease. What was sequenced was peripheral blood. The CDR3 is CSASWGANYGYTF. CDR3 nucleotide sequence: TGCAGTGCTAGTTGGGGGGCTAACTATGGCTACACCTTC.